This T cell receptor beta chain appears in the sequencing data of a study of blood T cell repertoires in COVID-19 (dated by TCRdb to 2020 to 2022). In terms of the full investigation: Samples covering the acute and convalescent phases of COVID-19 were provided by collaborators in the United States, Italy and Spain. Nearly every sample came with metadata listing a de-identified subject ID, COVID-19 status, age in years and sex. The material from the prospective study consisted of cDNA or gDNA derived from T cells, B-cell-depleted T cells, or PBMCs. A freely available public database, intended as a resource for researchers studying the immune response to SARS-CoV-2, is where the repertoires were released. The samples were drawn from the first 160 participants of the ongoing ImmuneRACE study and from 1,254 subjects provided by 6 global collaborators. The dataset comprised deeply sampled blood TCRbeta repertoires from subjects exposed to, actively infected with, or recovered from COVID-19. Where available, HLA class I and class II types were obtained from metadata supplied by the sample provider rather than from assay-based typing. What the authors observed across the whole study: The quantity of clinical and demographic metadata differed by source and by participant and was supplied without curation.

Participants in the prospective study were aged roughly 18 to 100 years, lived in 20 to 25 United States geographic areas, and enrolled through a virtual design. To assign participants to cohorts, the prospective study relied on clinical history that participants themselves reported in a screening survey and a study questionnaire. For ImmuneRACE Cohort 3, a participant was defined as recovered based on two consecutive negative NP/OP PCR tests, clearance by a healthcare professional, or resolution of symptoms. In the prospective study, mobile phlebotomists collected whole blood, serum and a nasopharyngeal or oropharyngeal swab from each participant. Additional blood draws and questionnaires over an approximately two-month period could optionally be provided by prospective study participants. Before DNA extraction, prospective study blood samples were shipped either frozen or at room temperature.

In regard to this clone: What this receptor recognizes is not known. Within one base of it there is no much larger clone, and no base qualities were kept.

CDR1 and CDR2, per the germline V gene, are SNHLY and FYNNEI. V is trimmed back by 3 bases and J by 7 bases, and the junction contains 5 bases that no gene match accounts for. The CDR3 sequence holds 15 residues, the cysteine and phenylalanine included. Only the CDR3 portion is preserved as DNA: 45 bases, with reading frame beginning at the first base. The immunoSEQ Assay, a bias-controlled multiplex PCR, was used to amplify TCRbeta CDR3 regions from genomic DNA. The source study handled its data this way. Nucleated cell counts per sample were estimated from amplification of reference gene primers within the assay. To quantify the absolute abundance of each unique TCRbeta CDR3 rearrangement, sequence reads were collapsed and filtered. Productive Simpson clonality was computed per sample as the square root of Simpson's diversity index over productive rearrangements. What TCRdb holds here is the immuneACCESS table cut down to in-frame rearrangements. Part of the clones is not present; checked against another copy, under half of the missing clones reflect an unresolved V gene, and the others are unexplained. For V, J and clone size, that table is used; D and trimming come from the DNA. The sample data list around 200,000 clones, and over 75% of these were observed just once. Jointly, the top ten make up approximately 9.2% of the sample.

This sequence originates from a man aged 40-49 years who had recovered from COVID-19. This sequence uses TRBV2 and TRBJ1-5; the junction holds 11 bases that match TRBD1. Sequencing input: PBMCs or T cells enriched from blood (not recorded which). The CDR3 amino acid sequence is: CASSEAGTGGQPQHF. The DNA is TGTGCCAGCAGTGAGGCTGGGACAGGGGGGCAGCCCCAGCATTTT.